These T cell receptor beta chains were read from a single sample in a study of blood T cell repertoires in COVID-19. TCRdb's copy holds only in-frame clones and misses some; the assay was immunoSEQ multiplex PCR. The data hold about 410,000 clones, with around 90% observed a single time. Sequencing used PBMCs or T cells enriched from blood (not recorded which). These receptor sequences come from a man between 18 and 35 years old who had recovered from COVID-19. The CDR3 runs from the conserved cysteine through the conserved F or W. Each record gives: D gene, J gene, V gene, clone size, CDR3 DNA, CDR3 protein. D genes are given only for firm matches. Clone size is given for some rows only: seen once, a few or many times, or a class if the clone is expanded.

>.|TRBJ1-5|TRBV7-8|.
TGTGCCAGCAGCGTAGCAGTAGGCAATCAGCCCCAGCATTTT
CASSVAVGNQPQHF
>.|TRBJ2-7|TRBV7-9|.
TGTGCCATCTCACTCTCTGGCGAGCAGTACTTC
CAISLSGEQYF
>.|TRBJ1-2|TRBV9|.
TGTGCCAGCAGCGTAGGTGGAGGGGCCCATGGCTACACCTTC
CASSVGGGAHGYTF
>TRBD2|TRBJ2-4|TRBV7-9|.
TGTGCCAGCAGCTTAAGGGGGCTAGCGGGATCCCATGGCATTCAGTACTTC
CASSLRGLAGSHGIQYF
>.|TRBJ2-7|TRBV6-1|.
TGTGCCAGCAGTGATCCGGGAATTTACGAGCAGTACTTC
CASSDPGIYEQYF
>.|TRBJ1-1|TRBV19|.
TGTGCCAGTATATCCACTGAAGCTTTCTTT
CASISTEAFF
>.|TRBJ1-1|TRBV6-4|few
TGTGCCAGTCAGGGGGAAGCTTTCTTT
CASQGEAFF
>.|TRBJ2-2|TRBV6-4|.
TGTGCCAGCAGTGACTCCGGCACCGGGGAGCTGTTTTTT
CASSDSGTGELFF
>.|TRBJ1-6|TRBV4-1|.
TGCGCCAGCAGCCAAGTTGGTGCAGGGGATTATAATTCACCCCTCCACTTT
CASSQVGAGDYNSPLHF
>TRBD1|TRBJ1-6|TRBV6-2/TRBV6-3|.
TGTGCCAGCAGTTACTCCCGGGACAGGGCGAGGCCCAATTCACCCCTCCACTTT
CASSYSRDRARPNSPLHF
>.|TRBJ1-2|TRBV5-1|.
TGCGCCAGCAGCTTGGACGGGGGATTCTATGGCTACACCTTC
CASSLDGGFYGYTF
>TRBD1|TRBJ1-6|TRBV2|.
TGTGCCAGCTGCAGGGGGAGGAGCTCCTATAATTCACCCCTCCACTTT
CASCRGRSSYNSPLHF
>.|TRBJ2-1|TRBV21-1|.
TGTGCCAGCCAAACCGGGACTAGCGGTGAGCAGTTCTTC
CASQTGTSGEQFF
>.|TRBJ1-4|TRBV5-1|.
TGCGCCAGCAGCGTGGGCGGGGGGAATGAAAAACTGTTTTTT
CASSVGGGNEKLFF
>.|TRBJ2-1|TRBV19|few
TGTGCCAGTCAGGGTCCCAGATTTTACAATGAGCAGTTCTTC
CASQGPRFYNEQFF
>TRBD1|TRBJ2-1|TRBV11-2|many
TGTGCCAGCAGCCGTCTGGGGACAGGGGAGTTCTACAATGAGCAGTTCTTC
CASSRLGTGEFYNEQFF
>TRBD1|TRBJ1-6|TRBV2|.
TGTGCCAGCAGGGGGGACAGGGCAGCCTATAATTCACCCCTCCACTTT
CASRGDRAAYNSPLHF
>.|TRBJ1-5|TRBV27|.
TGTGCCAGCAGTTTATCGATAGGGGATCAGCCCCAGCATTTT
CASSLSIGDQPQHF
>TRBD1|TRBJ1-6|TRBV28|.
TGTGCCAGCAGTCCGACAGGGAATTATTCACCCCTCCACTTT
CASSPTGNYSPLHF
>.|TRBJ2-2|TRBV9|.
TGTGCCAGCAGCCCCAAGGGGGACACCGGGGAGCTGTTTTTT
CASSPKGDTGELFF
>.|TRBJ2-7|TRBV12-2|once
TGTGCAAGTCGCTTAGTGGCTAGCGCTTTCTCCTACGAGCAGTACTTC
CASRLVASAFSYEQYF
>.|TRBJ2-5|TRBV28|.
TGTGCCAGCAGTTTACTAGGAGAGACCCAGTACTTC
CASSLLGETQYF
>TRBD1|TRBJ1-2|TRBV19|once
TGTGCCAGTAGTCGACCGGGACAGGGATCCTACACCTTC
CASSRPGQGSYTF
>.|TRBJ1-1|TRBV5-6|.
TGTGCCAGCAGCTTGGTCCGGCAAAGGGGGACTGAAGCTTTCTTT
CASSLVRQRGTEAFF
>.|TRBJ1-2|TRBV19|.
TGTGCCAGTAGTATTCCCGCGGGCGACTATGGCTACACCTTC
CASSIPAGDYGYTF
>.|TRBJ1-4|TRBV7-2|.
TGTGCCAGCAGCTCATCCAGACACCTTAATGAAAAACTGTTTTTT
CASSSSRHLNEKLFF
>TRBD1|TRBJ2-7|TRBV2|.
TGTGCCAGCAACCACAGGGGGCGCGAGCAGTACTTC
CASNHRGREQYF
>.|TRBJ2-1|TRBV12-3/TRBV12-4|.
TGTGCCAGCAGTCGGGGTAATGAGCAGTTCTTC
CASSRGNEQFF
>.|TRBJ1-5|TRBV10-3|.
TGTGCCATCAGTGAGTCACGGGATTTGAATCAGCCCCAGCATTTT
CAISESRDLNQPQHF
>.|TRBJ2-2|TRBV7-9|.
TGTGCCAGCAGGGACTACACCGGGGAGCTGTTTTTT
CASRDYTGELFF
>.|TRBJ1-3|TRBV3-1/TRBV3-2|.
TGTGCCAGCAGCCAAGGGATTCAGGTGGCAAACACCATATATTTT
CASSQGIQVANTIYF
>TRBD1|TRBJ2-7|TRBV4-2|.
TGTGCCAGCAGCCAAGGGGACAGCTACGAGCAGTACTTC
CASSQGDSYEQYF
>TRBD1|TRBJ2-7|TRBV10-3|.
TGTGCCATTACCGGGACAGGGATGTACGAGCAGTACTTC
CAITGTGMYEQYF
>.|TRBJ2-7|TRBV4-1|.
TGCGCCAGCAGCCTGAGCCCGGGAGACAATTACGAGCAGTACTTC
CASSLSPGDNYEQYF
>.|TRBJ2-7|TRBV18|.
TGTGCCAGCTCACCGCAGGGGAGCTCCTACGAGCAGTACTTC
CASSPQGSSYEQYF
>.|TRBJ1-3|TRBV6-5|.
TGTGCCACGACACAGGGCGGAAACACCATATATTTT
CATTQGGNTIYF
>.|TRBJ1-5|TRBV27|.
TGTGCCAGCAGATCCAGTGTAAGCAATCAGCCCCAGCATTTT
CASRSSVSNQPQHF
>.|TRBJ1-5|TRBV9|.
TGTGCCAGCAGCGTAGACCAGGGTTCCAATCAGCCCCAGCATTTT
CASSVDQGSNQPQHF
>TRBD1|TRBJ1-6|TRBV10-2|.
TGCGCCAGCAGTGAGGCCGGGACAGGGGTTGTTTCACCCCTCCACTTT
CASSEAGTGVVSPLHF
>TRBD1|TRBJ2-1|TRBV2|.
TGTGCCAGCAGTCCGGGACAGGGGGCTTACAATGAGCAGTTCTTC
CASSPGQGAYNEQFF
>.|TRBJ2-1|TRBV7-6|.
TGTGCCAGCAGCTTGCGGCGGGGAGGTTCCTACAATGAGCAGTTCTTC
CASSLRRGGSYNEQFF